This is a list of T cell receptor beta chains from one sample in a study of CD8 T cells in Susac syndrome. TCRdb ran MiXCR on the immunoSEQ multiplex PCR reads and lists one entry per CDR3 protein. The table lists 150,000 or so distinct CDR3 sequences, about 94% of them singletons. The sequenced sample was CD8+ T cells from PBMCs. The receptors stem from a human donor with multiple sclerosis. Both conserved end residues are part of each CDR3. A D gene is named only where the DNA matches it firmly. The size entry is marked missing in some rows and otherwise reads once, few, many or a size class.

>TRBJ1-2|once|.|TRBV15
CATSFDNPSYGYTF
TGTGCCACCAGCTTCGACAACCCGTCCTATGGCTACACCTTC
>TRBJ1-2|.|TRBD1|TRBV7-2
CASSSPPSTGWDGYTF
TGTGCCAGCAGCTCTCCTCCCTCGACAGGGTGGGATGGCTACACCTTC
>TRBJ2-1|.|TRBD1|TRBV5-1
CASYTGTDYNEQFF
TGCGCCAGCTATACGGGGACAGACTACAATGAGCAGTTCTTC
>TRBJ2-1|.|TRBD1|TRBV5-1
CASSLEGTATEQFF
TGCGCCAGCAGCTTGGAGGGGACAGCAACCGAGCAGTTCTTC
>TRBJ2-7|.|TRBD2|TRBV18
CASSPLAGGLRYSSYEQYF
TGTGCCAGCTCACCCCTAGCGGGGGGCCTCCGTTATAGCTCCTACGAGCAGTACTTC
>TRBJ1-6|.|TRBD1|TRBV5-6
CASSPGTGYGNSPLHF
TGTGCCAGCAGCCCCGGGACAGGGTACGGTAATTCACCCCTCCACTTT
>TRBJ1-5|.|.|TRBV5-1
CASSLGPPGQPQHF
TGCGCCAGCAGCTTGGGCCCTCCTGGGCAGCCCCAGCATTTT
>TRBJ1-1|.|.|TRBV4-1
CASSGRGITEAFF
TGCGCCAGCAGCGGAAGGGGGATCACTGAAGCTTTCTTT
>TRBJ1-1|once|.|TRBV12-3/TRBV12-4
CASSLTRNTEAFF
TGTGCCAGCAGTTTAACCCGGAACACTGAAGCTTTCTTT
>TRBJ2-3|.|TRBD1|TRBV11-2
CASSLGPGQLTDTQYF
TGTGCCAGCAGCTTGGGGCCGGGACAGTTAACAGATACGCAGTATTTT
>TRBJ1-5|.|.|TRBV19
CASSIPLSREGNQPQHF
TGTGCCAGTAGTATCCCCCTCAGCAGGGAGGGCAATCAGCCCCAGCATTTT
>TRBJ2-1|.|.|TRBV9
CASSRSGLNEQFF
TGTGCCAGCAGCCGTTCGGGCCTCAATGAGCAGTTCTTC
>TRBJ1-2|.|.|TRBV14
CASSQKRQADSNYGYTF
TGTGCCAGCAGCCAAAAGAGGCAGGCGGATTCTAACTATGGCTACACCTTC
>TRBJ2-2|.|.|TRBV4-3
CASSQGYTGELFF
TGCGCCAGCAGTCAGGGGTACACCGGGGAGCTGTTTTTT
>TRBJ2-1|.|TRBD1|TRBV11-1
CASTLRTGTGDRRPGPTHYNEQFF
TGTGCCAGCACCTTACGAACCGGGACAGGGGATAGACGCCCCGGGCCCACGCATTACAATGAGCAGTTCTTC
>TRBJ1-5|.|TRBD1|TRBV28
CASSSTGGAGNQPQHF
TGTGCCAGCAGTTCTACAGGGGGCGCGGGCAATCAGCCCCAGCATTTT
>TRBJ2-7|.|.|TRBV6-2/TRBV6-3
CASKYPGPSYEQYF
TGTGCCAGCAAATATCCAGGGCCGTCCTACGAGCAGTACTTC
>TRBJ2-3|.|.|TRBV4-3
CASSPQIRTDTQYF
TGCGCCAGCAGCCCACAGATCCGCACAGATACGCAGTATTTT
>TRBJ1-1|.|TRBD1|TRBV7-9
CASSFGQGREAFF
TGTGCCAGCAGCTTCGGACAGGGGCGTGAAGCTTTCTTT
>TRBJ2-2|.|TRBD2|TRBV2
CASMTSGAHTGELFF
TGTGCCAGCATGACTAGCGGGGCCCACACCGGGGAGCTGTTTTTT
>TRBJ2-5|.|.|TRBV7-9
CASSYDRDPETQYF
TGTGCCAGCAGCTACGACAGAGACCCAGAGACCCAGTACTTC
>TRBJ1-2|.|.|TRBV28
CASSLYGPQEEGYGYTF
TGTGCCAGCAGTTTATATGGACCACAGGAAGAAGGCTATGGCTACACCTTC
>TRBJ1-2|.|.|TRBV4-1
CASSQETGNYGYTF
TGCGCCAGCAGCCAAGAAACAGGGAACTATGGCTACACCTTC
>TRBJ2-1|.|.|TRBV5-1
CASHETLGLDEQFF
TGCGCCAGCCATGAAACCCTTGGACTGGATGAGCAGTTCTTC
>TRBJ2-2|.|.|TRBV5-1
CASRSAGELFF
TGCGCCAGCAGGAGTGCCGGGGAGCTGTTTTTT
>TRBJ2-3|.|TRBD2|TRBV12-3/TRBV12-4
CASRGLRTVTSGSTDTQYF
TGTGCCAGCAGAGGCCTTAGGACTGTGACTAGCGGGAGCACAGATACGCAGTATTTT
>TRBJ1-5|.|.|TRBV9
CASSVTPNQPQHF
TGTGCCAGCAGCGTCACGCCCAATCAGCCCCAGCATTTT